What follows are 7 T cell receptor beta chains derived from one specimen sequenced in a study of breast tumors, draining lymph nodes, adjacent tissues. MiXCR, run by TCRdb on the multiplex PCR reads, gives a single entry per CDR3 protein. The sample has roughly 80,000 distinct CDR3 sequences; roughly a fifth are singletons. Breast cancer patients provided tissue from their axillary draining lymph nodes. Sequenced sample: axillary lymph node tissue. Every receptor here comes from a female donor with breast cancer. Some clones in this sample may be carry-over from other donors' samples.

This clonotype has a count of ten or more. The rearrangement joins TRBV2 to TRBJ2-1, with TRBD1 identical over 9 bases. This CDR3 is 15 amino acids long. V trimming: 5 bases; J trimming: 4 bases; junction bases outside the gene matches: 6. The germline V gene encodes CDR1 SNHLY and CDR2 FYNNEI. CDR3 nucleotides: TGTGCCAGCAGTTCGGGACAGGGCCTTTACAATGAGCAGTTCTTC. Amino acid sequence: CASSSGQGLYNEQFF. Variable domain in full (rest from reference TRBV2 and TRBJ2-1): EPEVTQTPSHQVTQMGQEVILRCVPISNHLYFYWYRQILGQKVEFLVSFYNNEISEKSEIFDDQFSVERPDGSNFTLKIRSTKLEDSAMYFCASSSGQGLYNEQFFGPGTRLTVL.

The chain employs TRBV6-2 or TRBV6-3 and TRBJ1-5; weak D call: TRBD1 (6 bases). The CDR3 has 18 amino acids. Looked up from germline, CDR1 is MNHEY and CDR2 is SVGEGT. V was cut by 6 bases and J by 0 bases, with 21 bases left in between. The CDR3 loop is CASRPKTGIPHSNQPQHF. CDR3 bases: TGTGCCAGCAGGCCCAAGACAGGAATCCCACATAGCAATCAGCCCCAGCATTTT.

In its sample, this clonotype was seen many times. This rearrangement joins TRBV6-1 to TRBJ2-1, with 9 bases lining up with TRBD2. The germline V gene has CDR1 MNHNS and CDR2 SASEGT. V shed 6 bases and J 8 bases; nucleotides not matched to a gene: 8. The CDR3 length is 14 residues. The CDR3 region is CASRGLAPKYEQFF. CDR3 sequence (DNA): TGTGCCAGCAGGGGACTAGCCCCCAAGTATGAGCAGTTCTTC.

This clonotype was recorded many times. J is TRBJ1-3 and V is TRBV19, with 8 bases identical to TRBD1. Trimming removed 8 bases from V and 0 bases from J; junction bases left unmatched: 3. This CDR3 has 14 residues. Germline V lookup: CDR1 LNHDA, CDR2 SQIVND (reference sequence). The DNA for the CDR3 is TGTGCCAGTGAAGACAGGGGCTCTGGAAACACCATATATTTT. Translated, it gives CASEDRGSGNTIYF.

This clonotype came up many times. This chain joins TRBV10-1 and TRBJ2-2; 7 nucleotides line up with TRBD2. This CDR3 has 15 amino acids. CDR1 and CDR2 (germline): WNHNN, SYGVQD (reference sequence). V lost 5 bases and J lost 0; bases outside the gene matches: 3. CDR3 nucleotides: TGCGCCAGCAGTTCTAGCGGCCCGAACACCGGGGAGCTGTTTTTT. Its protein product is CASSSSGPNTGELFF.

The gene calls are TRBV28 and TRBJ1-4; 9 nucleotides align to TRBD1. V gave up 4 bases and J gave up 7 bases; unmatched junction bases: 13. Germline V lookup: CDR1 MDHEN, CDR2 SYDVKM. CDR3 length: 17 residues. Here the CDR3 reads CASSSRPGQGLSEKLFF. The CDR3 nucleotides are TGTGCCAGCAGTTCCCGACCGGGACAGGGTTTAAGTGAAAAACTGTTTTTT.

This clonotype was recorded once. The junction does not match germline at one end; this may be a read error. This CDR3 reads CASSPGQGF. The CDR3 DNA reads as TGTGCCAGCAGCCCGGGACAGGGCTTC. V and J are TRBV7-9 and TRBJ2-5, with TRBD1 matching 9 bases. Germline CDR1 is SEHNR and CDR2 is FQNEAQ (reference sequence). The CDR3 spans 9 residues. Looking up the rest from reference TRBV7-9 and TRBJ2-5 gives the full variable domain: DTGVSQNPRHKITKRGQNVTFRCDPISEHNRLYWYRQTLGQGPEFLTYFQNEAQLEKSRLLSDRFSAERPKGSFSTLEIQRTEQGDSAMYLCASSPGQGFGPGTRLLVL.